The clone carrying this TCR beta chain was seen many times. The antigen remains unidentified. The length of the CDR3 is 14 residues. V was trimmed by 0 bases and J by 1 base, leaving 4 bases between them. Germline V gene data show CDR1 as MGHRA and CDR2 as YSYEKL. TCRdb passed the reads through MiXCR, listing each CDR3 protein once. This table holds about 890,000 distinct CDR3 sequences, roughly 30% found once. The data originate from a study of T cell repertoires in cytomegalovirus infection. Study background: Recently described HLA-C-restricted plus well-studied HLA-B-restricted CMV epitopes were used. It can be stated that public TCR beta signatures indicated CMV infection as well as a matching HLA type. Notes on the study in general: Pooled public TCR beta family frequency picked out CMV carriers with the relevant HLA.

The V and J genes are TRBV4-1 and TRBJ1-5, with D unresolved. The receptor was derived from a human donor in good health (CMV status not recorded). Some clones in this sample may be carry-over from other donors' samples. Here the sequenced sample was cultured CD8+ T cells from PBMCs, taken from culture after CMV antigen stimulation. The CDR3 DNA follows: TGCGCCAGCAGCCAAGATAGGAGCAATCAGCCCCAGCATTTT. Translating it yields CASSQDRSNQPQHF.